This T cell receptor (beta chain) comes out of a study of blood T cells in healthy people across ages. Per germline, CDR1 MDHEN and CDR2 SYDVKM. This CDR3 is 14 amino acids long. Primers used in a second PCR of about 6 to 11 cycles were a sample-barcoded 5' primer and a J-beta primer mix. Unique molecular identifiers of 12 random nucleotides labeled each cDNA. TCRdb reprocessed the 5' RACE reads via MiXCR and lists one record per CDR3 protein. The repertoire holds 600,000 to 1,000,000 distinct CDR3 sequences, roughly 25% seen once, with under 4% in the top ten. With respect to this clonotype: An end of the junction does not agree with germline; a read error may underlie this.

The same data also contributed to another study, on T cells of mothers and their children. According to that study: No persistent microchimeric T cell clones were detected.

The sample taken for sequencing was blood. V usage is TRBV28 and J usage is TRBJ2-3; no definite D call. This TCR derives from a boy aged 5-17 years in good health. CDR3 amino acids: CASSLAGSGDTQCF. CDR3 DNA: TGTGCCAGCAGTTTAGCCGGTTCTGGAGATACGCAGTGTTTT.